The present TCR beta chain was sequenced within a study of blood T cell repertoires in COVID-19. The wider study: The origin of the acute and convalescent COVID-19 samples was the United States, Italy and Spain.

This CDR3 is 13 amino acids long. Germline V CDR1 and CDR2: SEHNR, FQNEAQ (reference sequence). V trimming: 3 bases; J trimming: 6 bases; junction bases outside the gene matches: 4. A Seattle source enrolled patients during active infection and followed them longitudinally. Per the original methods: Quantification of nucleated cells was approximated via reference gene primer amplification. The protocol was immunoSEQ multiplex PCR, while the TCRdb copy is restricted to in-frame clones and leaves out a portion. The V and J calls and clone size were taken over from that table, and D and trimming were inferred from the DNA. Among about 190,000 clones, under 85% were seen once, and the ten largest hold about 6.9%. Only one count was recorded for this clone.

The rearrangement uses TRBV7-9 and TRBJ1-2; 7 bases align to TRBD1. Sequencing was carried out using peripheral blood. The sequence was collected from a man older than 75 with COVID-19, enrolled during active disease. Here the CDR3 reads CASSFGTENGYTF. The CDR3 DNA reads TGTGCCAGCAGCTTTGGGACAGAGAATGGCTACACCTTC.